This T cell receptor beta chain originates from a study of blood T cells in healthy people across ages. Study-wide points: Age advanced and TCR beta diversity per million T cells fell, roughly linearly.

Together with a sample-barcoded 5' primer, a J-beta primer mix was included in a second PCR lasting roughly 7 to 11 cycles. Each of the cDNA molecules was tagged by a template-switch adaptor with 12 random nucleotides. TCRdb re-derived calls from the 5' RACE reads in MiXCR, one entry per CDR3 protein. Of approximately 780,000 distinct CDR3 sequences listed, around 24% are singletons. This clonotype was recorded a few times. Its specificity is unknown. Germline V gene sequence: CDR1 SGHTA, CDR2 FQGTGA. The CDR3 length is 15 residues. The J segment lost 10 bases and the V segment lost 5 bases, leaving 12 bases of the junction unmatched. These data were also reused for a study on T cells of mothers and their children. According to that study: Study donors consisted of a few healthy Caucasian mothers and their six children.

The clonotype comes from a boy aged 5-17 years in good health. The chain combines TRBV7-3 with TRBJ2-1; 9 nucleotides agree with TRBD2. What was sequenced was blood. CDR3 region: CASSPSGGSTQEQFF. The DNA for the CDR3 is TGTGCCAGCAGCCCCAGCGGGGGGTCTACTCAGGAGCAGTTCTTC.